This section outlines one T cell receptor (beta chain) sequence together with its context. Authors' data handling: Reference gene primer amplification in the assay estimated nucleated cell counts. Produced via immunoSEQ multiplex PCR; TCRdb's table is partial and in-frame only. That table gives V, J and clone size, and the DNA gave D and trimming. This sample carries around 140,000 clones, approximately 89% of them seen once, and the ten largest clones take about 1.6%. The CDR3 has 15 amino acids. With 4 bases clipped from V and 1 base from J, the junction kept 2 bases outside the gene matches. From germline, CDR1 is SGDLS and CDR2 YYNGEE. The sample is drawn from a study of blood T cell repertoires in COVID-19. Study summary: COVID-19 samples collected from the United States, Italy and Spain covered acute and convalescent phases. T cells, B-cell-depleted T cells, or PBMCs provided the cDNA or gDNA that served as material.

The receptor's source is a human donor in a cohort sampled during active COVID-19. The sequencing sample was made of peripheral blood. This rearrangement joins TRBV9 to TRBJ2-5; TRBD2 agrees at 12 bases. CDR3 region: CASSTTSGGQETQYF. CDR3 coding DNA: TGTGCCAGCAGCACGACTAGCGGGGGCCAAGAGACCCAGTACTTC.